This T cell receptor beta chain is drawn from a study of T cells after yellow fever vaccination. This CDR3 spans 14 amino acids. V was cut by 6 bases and J by 2 bases, with 13 bases left in between. From germline, CDR1 is MNHEY and CDR2 SMNVEV (reference sequence). This clonotype was counted at least ten times. It was through 5'RACE template switching that TCR cDNA was made, with a universal primer site and UMIs added. TCRdb reanalysed the 5' RACE reads using MiXCR and keeps one entry per CDR3 protein. The sample comprises 50,000 to 60,000 distinct CDR3 sequences, about 5.6% of which are singletons, and 30% to 35% rests with the top ten.

The rearrangement uses TRBV27 and TRBJ2-5; no firm D call. This receptor was identified in a man aged 18 to 35 who received the YFV17D yellow fever vaccine. The sequencing here drew on PBMCs, either bulk or a sorted T-cell subset (CD4+, CD8+, memory, or dextramer-sorted; not recorded which), taken on the day of the yellow fever booster vaccination. The CDR3 spells CASSPRLPQETQYF. The CDR3 nucleotides read TGTGCCAGCAGCCCTCGTTTGCCACAAGAGACCCAGTACTTC.